These T cell receptor beta chains were read from a single sample in a study of T cells in Graves' hyperthyroidism and ophthalmopathy. TCRdb used MiXCR to reprocess the multiplex PCR reads, holding one entry per CDR3 protein. Of hundreds of thousands of distinct CDR3 sequences listed, 15% to 20% were seen once; the top ten hold less than 55%. Source material: blood. The source of these receptors is a man aged 40-55 years with Graves' ophthalmopathy. Each CDR3 is given with its conserved first and last residue. D genes are given only for firm matches. Size values are once, few and many counts, or a class for expanded clones, and some rows have none.

TRBJ1-2	TRBV18	many	.	CASSLPGDGYTF	TGTGCCAGCTCACTTCCAGGGGACGGCTACACCTTC
TRBJ2-2	TRBV7-3	many	.	CASSLPGGQELFF	TGTGCCAGCAGCTTACCCGGCGGGCAGGAGCTGTTTTTT
TRBJ1-2	TRBV7-9	.	TRBD1	CASSLNDRATYGYTF	TGTGCCAGCAGCTTAAACGACAGGGCCACCTATGGCTACACCTTC
TRBJ2-7	TRBV6-1	many	.	CASSRGINYEQYF	TGTGCCAGCAGTAGGGGGATAAACTACGAGCAGTACTTC
TRBJ2-5	TRBV19	few	TRBD2	CASTQGTRVGETQYF	TGTGCCAGTACCCAAGGGACTAGGGTAGGAGAGACCCAGTACTTC
TRBJ2-7	TRBV30	few	TRBD2	CAWSVPYKQHRGGNEQYF	TGTGCCTGGAGTGTACCCTATAAACAGCATAGGGGAGGGAACGAGCAGTACTTC
TRBJ2-7	TRBV7-9	.	.	CASSDTETYEQYF	TGTGCCAGCAGTGATACGGAAACCTACGAGCAGTACTTC
TRBJ2-1	TRBV29-1	.	TRBD2	CSGSLLAGTYNEQFF	TGCAGCGGATCACTGCTAGCGGGAACTTACAATGAGCAGTTCTTC
TRBJ2-5	TRBV29-1	few	.	CSVARYQETQYF	TGCAGCGTTGCTCGGTACCAAGAGACCCAGTACTTC
TRBJ1-5	TRBV20-1	many	.	CSARDREGQPQHF	TGCAGTGCTAGAGACAGGGAAGGGCAGCCCCAGCATTTT
TRBJ2-5	TRBV9	few	.	CASSVNSNHQETQYF	TGTGCCAGCAGCGTAAATTCTAACCACCAAGAGACCCAGTACTTC
TRBJ1-3	TRBV7-8	.	.	CASSLGGDGNTIYF	TGTGCCAGCAGCTTAGGGGGTGATGGAAACACCATATATTTT
TRBJ1-1	TRBV12-5	few	.	CASGLGGDTEAFF	TGTGCTAGTGGTTTGGGGGGGGACACTGAAGCTTTCTTT
TRBJ1-2	TRBV7-9	.	.	CASSLAGPVSAYDYGYTF	TGTGCCAGCAGCTTAGCTGGACCTGTCTCCGCCTATGACTATGGCTACACCTTC
TRBJ1-2	TRBV4-1	few	.	CASSHKDRISGYTF	TGCGCCAGCAGCCACAAAGACAGGATTAGCGGCTACACCTTC
TRBJ1-3	TRBV7-2	.	TRBD1	CASSPDRGTGNTIYF	TGTGCCAGCAGCCCCGACAGGGGAACCGGAAACACCATATATTTT